These 10 T cell receptor beta chains share one sample of origin, sequenced in a study of cytomegalovirus exposure and HLA in healthy donors. TCRdb's copy holds only in-frame clones and misses some; the assay was immunoSEQ multiplex PCR. The sample has about 70,000 clones; around 95% are singletons. Source material: PBMCs. The receptors originated from a woman aged 18-29 years in good health and CMV-seropositive.

This clone was found once. V usage is TRBV25-1 and J usage is TRBJ2-2; D possibly corresponds to TRBD1 (6 bases). Germline-derived CDR1 and CDR2 are MGHDK and SYGVNS. The CDR3 extends over 17 amino acids. The V end lost 3 bases, the J end lost 0 bases, and 14 bases lay between the germline ends. The CDR3 loop is CASSDEFGTTNTGELFF. The CDR3 DNA is TGTGCCAGCAGTGATGAATTCGGGACAACGAACACCGGGGAGCTGTTTTTT.

The chain has TRBV5-6 and TRBJ1-1; tentatively, D is TRBD1 (5 bases). Germline lookup yields CDR1 SGHDT and CDR2 YYEEEE. The CDR3 loop spans 19 amino acids. Trimming stripped 2 bases from V and 1 base from J, with 24 bases between. Written as DNA, the CDR3 is TGTGCCAGCAGCTTTGTGGGGGGGTTCTACCCTGGAGGGAACACTGAAGCTTTCTTT. Translation gives CASSFVGGFYPGGNTEAFF.

The J gene is TRBJ1-1, the V gene TRBV11-2; TRBD1 is a possible D gene (5 bases). V gave up 6 bases and J gave up 1 base, with 9 bases separating them. Germline V gene sequence: CDR1 SGHAT, CDR2 FQNNGV. The CDR3 loop spans 13 amino acids. This chain's CDR3 is CASSSTANTEAFF. For the CDR3, the DNA is TGTGCCAGCAGTTCGACAGCGAACACTGAAGCTTTCTTT.

The chain carries TRBV5-6 and TRBJ1-5; a possible D gene is TRBD1 (5 bases). V shed 1 base and J shed 3 bases, with 11 bases lying between them. The CDR3 totals 15 residues. Per germline, CDR1 SGHDT and CDR2 YYEEEE. CDR3 sequence reads: CASSLLGGLNQPQHF. The DNA for the CDR3 is TGTGCCAGCAGCTTGTTGGGGGGACTCAATCAGCCCCAGCATTTT.

This rearrangement joins TRBV30 to TRBJ2-7; 7 bases align to TRBD2. Germline V CDR1 and CDR2: GTSNPN, SVGIG (reference sequence). This CDR3 comprises 15 residues. J lost 6 bases, V lost 5 bases, and 16 bases had no gene match. CDR3 loop: CAWSKRGGLGGEQYF. The DNA for the CDR3 is TGTGCCTGGTCAAAACGGGGAGGGCTCGGGGGCGAGCAGTACTTC.

The chain combines TRBV7-8 with TRBJ2-7, with 12 bases matching TRBD2. CDR3 length: 15 amino acids. Germline trimming cut 8 bases from V and 0 bases from J; bases unmatched to any gene: 5. Germline CDR1 reads SGHVS; CDR2 reads FQNEAQ. The chain's CDR3 is CASGPGLAGSYEQYF. CDR3 bases: TGTGCCAGCGGACCGGGACTAGCGGGCTCCTACGAGCAGTACTTC.

This sequence joins TRBV5-1 and TRBJ2-1; 9 bases are shared with TRBD2. CDR1 is SGHRS and CDR2 is YFSETQ in the germline V gene. The CDR3 totals 16 residues. The trim removed 8 bases at V and 0 bases at J, leaving 9 bases unmatched. CDR3 in DNA: TGCGCCAGTACCTCACTAGCGGGTAGCTCCTACAATGAGCAGTTCTTC. This translates into CASTSLAGSSYNEQFF.

The genes are TRBV7-9 and TRBJ1-2, with D tentatively TRBD1 (5 bases). This CDR3 region has 16 residues. V lost 5 bases and J lost 8, with 24 bases in between. Germline V gene sequence: CDR1 SEHNR, CDR2 FQNEAQ (reference sequence). This CDR3 is CASSPPLSATEDGYTF. The CDR3 nucleotides are TGTGCCAGCAGCCCCCCCTTGAGTGCGACAGAGGACGGCTACACCTTC.

This clone was observed a single time. The chain uses TRBV6-1 and TRBJ2-7; 9 nucleotides line up with TRBD1. With V trimmed by 3 bases and J by 6 bases, 6 bases remained unmatched. The CDR3 has 14 amino acids. Per the germline V gene, CDR1 is MNHNS and CDR2 is SASEGT. CDR3 nucleotides: TGTGCCAGCAGTGAGTCTACGGGACAGGGCGAGCAGTACTTC. Translated, it gives CASSESTGQGEQYF.

The rearrangement joins TRBV18 to TRBJ1-6; D is ambiguous. Germline CDR1 is KGHSH and CDR2 is LQKENI. V was trimmed by 4 bases and J by 5 bases, leaving 12 bases between them. The CDR3 sequence is 15 residues long. The CDR3 coding sequence is TGTGCCAGCTCACGAGGAACGGGTGATAATTCACCCCTCCACTTT. Residues: CASSRGTGDNSPLHF.